These 15 T cell receptor beta chains were all obtained from the same sample, sequenced in a study of T cell clonality in common variable immunodeficiency. Method: immunoSEQ multiplex PCR; TCRdb's copy keeps in-frame clones and lacks some. Observed in the sample are roughly 58,000 clones, none of them singletons. The sample taken for sequencing was peripheral blood mononuclear cells. The origin of the receptors is a person aged 18 to 69 in good health.

This clone was recorded at least ten times. CDR3 DNA, as far as it was read: TGCAGTGCTCCAGGGGGCTCAGAGGCCTTCAACACCGGGGAG. Protein product: CSAPGGSEAFNTGE. The complete CDR3 protein is CSAPGGSEAFNTGELFF. This chain links TRBV20-1 with TRBJ2-2, with TRBD1 identical over 8 bases. The read terminates 3 residues ahead of where the CDR3 ends, so the germline J gene completes it. Germline V CDR1 and CDR2: DFQATT, SNEGSKA (reference sequence). This CDR3 is built from 17 residues. The J segment lost 2 bases and the V segment lost 5 bases, leaving 13 bases of the junction unmatched.

This clone has ten or more counts. Read data end 3 residues before the CDR3 end; the end is taken from the germline J gene. This sequence joins TRBV18 and TRBJ2-1, with 14 bases aligning to TRBD2. From germline, CDR1 is KGHSH and CDR2 LQKENI. The V gene end was trimmed by 1 base and the J gene end by 7 bases; junction bases not matched to a gene: 6. The CDR3 consists of 17 residues. The CDR3 loop is CASSPLGTSGSGNEQFF. The part of the CDR3 DNA that was read is TGTGCCAGCTCACCACTAGGGACTAGCGGGAGCGGTAATGAG. Filled out from reference TRBV18 and TRBJ2-1, the complete variable domain reads NAGVMQNPRHLVRRRGQEARLRCSPMKGHSHVYWYRQLPEEGLKFMVYLQKENIIDESGMPKERFSAEFPKEGPSILRIQQVVRGDSAAYFCASSPLGTSGSGNEQFFGPGTRLTVL.

This clone was counted at least ten times. CDR3 DNA, as far as it was read: TGTGCCAGCAGCGTAGCAACGGGGAATAATTCACCC. Its protein product is CASSVATGNNSP. The whole CDR3 is CASSVATGNNSPLHF. V is TRBV9 and J is TRBJ1-6, with no clear D. The read terminates 3 residues ahead of where the CDR3 ends, so the germline J gene completes it. The germline CDR1 and CDR2 sequences are SGDLS and YYNGEE. This CDR3 is built from 15 residues. V lost 0 bases and J lost 5, with 9 bases in between.

This clone was seen ten or more times. Read data end 3 residues before the CDR3 end; the end is taken from the germline J gene. The chain uses TRBV29-1 and TRBJ1-1; 7 bases align to TRBD1. The CDR3 is 13 amino acids. V shed 7 bases and J 1 base; nucleotides not matched to a gene: 6. Per germline, CDR1 SQVTM and CDR2 ANQGSEA. Partial CDR3 DNA: TGCAGCGCCGGGACAGTATGGAACACTGAA. Its protein product is CSAGTVWNTE. From start to end, the CDR3 is CSAGTVWNTEAFF.

This clone showed up many times. The read ends 3 residues early relative to the CDR3; the germline J gene fills the gap. The chain has TRBV19 and TRBJ2-7; 11 positions agree with TRBD2. Germline loops: CDR1 LNHDA, CDR2 SQIVND (reference sequence). Trimming removed 7 bases from V and 3 bases from J; junction bases left unmatched: 5. The CDR3 covers 14 residues. The DNA read from the CDR3 is TGTGCCAGTACCCACGGGACTAGCGGCTACGAG. Translation: CASTHGTSGYE. The whole CDR3 sequence reads CASTHGTSGYEQYF.

This clone was picked up many times. From the germline J gene comes the end of the CDR3, since the read stops 3 residues before it. The chain employs TRBV28 and TRBJ1-1; no firm D call. The germline gives CDR1 MDHEN, CDR2 SYDVKM. This CDR3 region has 10 residues. CDR3 in amino acids: CASARLTAFF. The part of the CDR3 DNA that was read is TGTGCCAGCGCTAGACTGACA. The whole variable domain, filled in from reference TRBV28 and TRBJ1-1, reads DVKVTQSSRYLVKRTGEKVFLECVQDMDHENMFWYRQDPGLGLRLIYFSYDVKMKEKGDIPEGYSVSREKKERFSLILESASTNQTSMYLCASARLTAFFGQGTRLTVV.

The sample holds many counts of this clone. The read comes to an end 3 residues before the CDR3 does, leaving the germline J gene to fill in the end. This chain uses TRBV7-2 with TRBJ1-2, with D tentatively TRBD1 (6 bases). CDR1 and CDR2 (germline): SGHTA, FQGNSA. The CDR3 contains 14 residues. V gave up 3 bases and J gave up 5 bases, with 13 bases separating them. The CDR3 region is CASSLGGGGYGYTF. The CDR3 bases that were read are TGTGCCAGCAGCTTGGGAGGGGGAGGATATGGC.

This clone was detected only a few times. The read falls 3 residues short of the CDR3 end, and the missing part is taken from the germline J gene. This chain links TRBV7-2 with TRBJ1-2; D may be TRBD1 (5 bases). CDR3 size: 15 residues. Germline loops: CDR1 SGHTA, CDR2 FQGNSA. The CDR3 DNA, read in part, is TGTGCCAGCAGCTTAACTAGCGGGGCTTACAATGAC. This sequence encodes CASSLTSGAYND. The entire CDR3 protein is CASSLTSGAYNDYTF. Supplemented by reference TRBV7-2 and TRBJ1-2, the full variable domain reads GAGVSQSPSNKVTEKGKDVELRCDPISGHTALYWYRQSLGQGLEFLIYFQGNSAPDKSGLPSDRFSAERTGGSVSTLTIQRTQQEDSAVYLCASSLTSGAYNDYTFGSGTRLTVV.

This clone is judged medium-sized. The read finishes 3 residues shy of the CDR3 end, and the germline J gene is used to complete it. The chain is built from TRBV6-1 and TRBJ2-1, with 9 bases fitting TRBD2. Germline V gene data show CDR1 as MNHNS and CDR2 as SASEGT. With V trimmed by 2 bases and J by 0 bases, 2 bases remained unmatched. This CDR3 spans 16 amino acids. The chain's CDR3 is CASSEQAGGSYNEQFF. The DNA read from the CDR3 is TGTGCCAGCAGTGAACAAGCGGGAGGCTCCTACAATGAG.

This clone was picked up many times. The read is 3 residues too short to cover the CDR3 end, so that end is filled in from the germline J gene. This chain uses TRBV5-1 with TRBJ2-1; 9 bases agree with TRBD1. After removal of 3 bases from V and 9 bases from J, the junction contained 7 bases not matched to a gene. Germline V gene lookup returns CDR1 SGHRS and CDR2 YFSETQ. The CDR3 has 14 residues. CDR3 DNA, as far as it was read: TGCGCCAGCAGCTACGATATGGACAGGGGTGAG. It specifies CASSYDMDRGE. The full CDR3 protein reads CASSYDMDRGEQFF. The full variable domain, completed using reference TRBV5-1 and TRBJ2-1, is KAGVTQTPRYLIKTRGQQVTLSCSPISGHRSVSWYQQTPGQGLQFLFEYFSETQRNKGNFPGRFSGRQFSNSRSEMNVSTLELGDSALYLCASSYDMDRGEQFFGPGTRLTVL.

To note about this clone: The read ends 3 residues early relative to the CDR3; the germline J gene fills the gap. The chain combines TRBV7-9 with TRBJ1-2; no clear D. This CDR3 is 15 amino acids long. From germline, CDR1 is SEHNR and CDR2 FQNEAQ (reference sequence). CDR3 sequence reads: CASSPLGRWANDYTF. The covered CDR3 bases are TGTGCCAGCAGCCCACTAGGCCGGTGGGCCAATGAC.

The table lists this clone with many counts. Sequencing ends 3 residues short of the CDR3 end; the germline J gene provides the rest. The rearrangement uses TRBV7-3 and TRBJ2-2, with a tentative D call TRBD2 (6 bases). The CDR3 is made up of 17 amino acids. Germline assignment: CDR1 SGHTA and CDR2 FQGTGA. V gave up 5 bases and J gave up 1 base, with 17 bases separating them. Partial CDR3 DNA: TGTGCCAGCAGCCCGAGAGGGGACTTATGGAACACCGGGGAG. This sequence encodes CASSPRGDLWNTGE. The CDR3 in full is CASSPRGDLWNTGELFF.

This clone came up many times. The sequenced fragment ends 3 residues before the CDR3 boundary, so the rest is inferred from the germline J gene. This chain joins TRBV30 and TRBJ2-7, with 11 nucleotides matching TRBD2. Germline V lookup: CDR1 GTSNPN, CDR2 SVGIG (reference sequence). V dropped 4 bases and J dropped 4; count of bases not matched to a gene: 3. This CDR3 contains 13 residues. CDR3 region: CAWKASGRYEQYF. Incomplete CDR3 DNA: TGTGCCTGGAAAGCTAGCGGGAGGTACGAG.

This clone came up a few times. The sequenced fragment ends 3 residues before the CDR3 boundary, so the rest is inferred from the germline J gene. This chain links TRBV5-1 with TRBJ1-1; 7 nucleotides line up with TRBD1. V lost 4 bases and J lost 5; bases outside the gene matches: 5. Germline values: CDR1 SGHRS, CDR2 YFSETQ. The CDR3 extends over 13 amino acids. The sequenced part of the CDR3 DNA is TGCGCCAGCAGCACCCAGGGGGAGACTGAA. As protein: CASSTQGETE. Given in full, the CDR3 is CASSTQGETEAFF.

This clone was observed many times. The read ends 3 residues before the CDR3 terminus; that terminus is restored from the germline J gene. The rearrangement joins TRBV29-1 to TRBJ2-7; the D is unclear. Germline V CDR1 and CDR2: SQVTM, ANQGSEA. V dropped 4 bases and J dropped 5 bases, with 6 bases sitting between them. This CDR3 has 10 amino acids. CDR3 region: CSVAADEQYF. The covered CDR3 bases are TGCAGCGTTGCCGCAGACGAG.